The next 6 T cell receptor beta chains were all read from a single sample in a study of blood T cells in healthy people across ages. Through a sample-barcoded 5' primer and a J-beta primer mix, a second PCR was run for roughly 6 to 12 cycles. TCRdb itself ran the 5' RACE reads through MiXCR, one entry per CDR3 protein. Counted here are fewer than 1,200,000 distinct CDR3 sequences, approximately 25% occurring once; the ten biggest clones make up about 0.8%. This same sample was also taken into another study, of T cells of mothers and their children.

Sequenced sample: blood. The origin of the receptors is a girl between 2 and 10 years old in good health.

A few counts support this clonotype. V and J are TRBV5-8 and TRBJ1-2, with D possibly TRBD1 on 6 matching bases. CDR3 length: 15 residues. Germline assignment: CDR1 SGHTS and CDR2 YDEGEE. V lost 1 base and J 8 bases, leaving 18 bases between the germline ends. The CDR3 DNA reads TGTGCCAGCAGCTTGATGGGACACCTAACGTACGGCTACACCTTC. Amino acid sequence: CASSLMGHLTYGYTF.

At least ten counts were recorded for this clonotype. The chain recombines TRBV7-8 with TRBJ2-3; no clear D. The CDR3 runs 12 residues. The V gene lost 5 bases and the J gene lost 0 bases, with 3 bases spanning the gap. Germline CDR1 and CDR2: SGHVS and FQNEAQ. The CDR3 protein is CASSPSTDTQYF. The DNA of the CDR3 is TGTGCCAGCAGCCCGAGCACAGATACGCAGTATTTT.

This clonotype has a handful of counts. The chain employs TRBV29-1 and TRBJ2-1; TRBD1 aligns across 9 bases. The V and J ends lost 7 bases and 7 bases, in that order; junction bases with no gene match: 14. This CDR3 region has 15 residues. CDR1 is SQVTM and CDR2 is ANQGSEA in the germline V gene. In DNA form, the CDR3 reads TGCAGCGCTCAAGAACCGGGACAGGGTAAGAATGAGCAGTTCTTC. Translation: CSAQEPGQGKNEQFF.

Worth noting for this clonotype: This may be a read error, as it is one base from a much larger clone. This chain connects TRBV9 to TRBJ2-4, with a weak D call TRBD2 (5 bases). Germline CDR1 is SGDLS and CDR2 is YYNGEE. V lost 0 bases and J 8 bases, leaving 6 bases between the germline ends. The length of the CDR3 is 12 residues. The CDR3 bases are TGTGCCAGCAGCGTAGACGGGGACATTCAGTACTTC. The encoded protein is CASSVDGDIQYF.

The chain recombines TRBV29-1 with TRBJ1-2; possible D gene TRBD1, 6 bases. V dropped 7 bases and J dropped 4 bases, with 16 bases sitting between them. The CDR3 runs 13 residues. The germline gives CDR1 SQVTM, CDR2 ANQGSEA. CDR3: CSANTQGPYGYTF. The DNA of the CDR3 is TGCAGCGCCAATACACAGGGACCCTATGGCTACACCTTC.

CDR3: CATIRNTEAFF. DNA of the CDR3: TGTGCCACCATAAGGAACACTGAAGCTTTCTTT. V usage is TRBV15 and J usage is TRBJ1-1; D ambiguous. Germline lookup yields CDR1 LNHNV and CDR2 YYDKDF (reference sequence). V shed 7 bases and J shed 1 base, with 4 bases lying between them. The CDR3 has 11 residues.